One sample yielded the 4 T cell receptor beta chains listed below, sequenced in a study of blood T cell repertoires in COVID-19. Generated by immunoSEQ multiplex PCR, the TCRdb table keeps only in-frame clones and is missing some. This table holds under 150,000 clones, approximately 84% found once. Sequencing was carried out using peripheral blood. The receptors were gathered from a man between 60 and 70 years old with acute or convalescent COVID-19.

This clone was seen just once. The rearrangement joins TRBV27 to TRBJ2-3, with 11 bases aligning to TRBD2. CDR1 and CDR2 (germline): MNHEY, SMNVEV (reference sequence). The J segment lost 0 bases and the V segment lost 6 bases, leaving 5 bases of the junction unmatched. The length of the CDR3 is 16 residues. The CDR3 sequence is CASSQTSGASTDTQYF. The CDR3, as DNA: TGTGCCAGCAGCCAGACTAGCGGGGCTAGCACAGATACGCAGTATTTT.

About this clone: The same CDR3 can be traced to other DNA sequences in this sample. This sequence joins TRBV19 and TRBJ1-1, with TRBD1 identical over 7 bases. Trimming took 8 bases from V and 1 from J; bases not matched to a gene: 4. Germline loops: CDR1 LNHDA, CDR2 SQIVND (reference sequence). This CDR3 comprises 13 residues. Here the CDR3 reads CASRRQGNTEAFF. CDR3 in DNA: TGTGCCAGTCGTCGACAGGGGAACACTGAAGCTTTCTTT.

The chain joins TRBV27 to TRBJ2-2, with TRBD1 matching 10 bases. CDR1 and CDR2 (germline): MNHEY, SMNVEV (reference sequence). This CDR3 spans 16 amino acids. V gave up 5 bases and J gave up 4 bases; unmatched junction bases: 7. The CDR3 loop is CASSNDRGPSTGELFF. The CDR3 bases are TGTGCCAGCAGTAACGACAGGGGGCCAAGCACCGGGGAGCTGTTTTTT.

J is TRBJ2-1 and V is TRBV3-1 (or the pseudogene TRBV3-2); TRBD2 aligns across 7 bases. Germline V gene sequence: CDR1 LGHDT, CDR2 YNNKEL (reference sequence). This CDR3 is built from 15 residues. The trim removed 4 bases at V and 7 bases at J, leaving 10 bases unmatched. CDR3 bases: TGTGCCAGCAGCCCCTTAAGACTGCGGGGGAATGAGCAGTTCTTC. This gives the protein CASSPLRLRGNEQFF.